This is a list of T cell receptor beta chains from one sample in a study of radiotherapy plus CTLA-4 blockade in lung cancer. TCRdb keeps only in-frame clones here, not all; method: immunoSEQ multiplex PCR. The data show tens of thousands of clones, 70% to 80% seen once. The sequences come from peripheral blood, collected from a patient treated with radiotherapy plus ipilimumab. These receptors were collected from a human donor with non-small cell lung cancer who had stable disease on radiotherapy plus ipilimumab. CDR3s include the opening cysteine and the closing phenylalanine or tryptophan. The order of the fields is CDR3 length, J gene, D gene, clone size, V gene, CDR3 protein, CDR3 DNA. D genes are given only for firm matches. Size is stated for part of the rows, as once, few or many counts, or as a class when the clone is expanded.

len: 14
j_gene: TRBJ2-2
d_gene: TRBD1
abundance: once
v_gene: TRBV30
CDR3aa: CASSGTGNTGELFF
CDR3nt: TGTGCCTCATCAGGGACAGGGAACACCGGGGAGCTGTTTTTT

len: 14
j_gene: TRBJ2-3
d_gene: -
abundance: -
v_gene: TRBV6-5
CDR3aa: CASNKDGYTDTQYF
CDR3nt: TGTGCCAGCAACAAAGACGGGTACACAGATACGCAGTATTTT

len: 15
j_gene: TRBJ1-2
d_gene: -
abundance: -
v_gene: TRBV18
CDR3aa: CASSPYLQGWNGYTF
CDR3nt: TGTGCCAGCTCACCCTATTTACAGGGTTGGAATGGCTACACCTTC

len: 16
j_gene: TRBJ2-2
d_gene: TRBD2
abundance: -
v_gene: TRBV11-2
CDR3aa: CASSLGAGSNTGELFF
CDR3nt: TGTGCCAGCAGCTTGGGAGCGGGGTCGAACACCGGGGAGCTGTTTTTT

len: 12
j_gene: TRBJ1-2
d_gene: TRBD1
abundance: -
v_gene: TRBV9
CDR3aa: CASSIGTGVYTF
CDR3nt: TGTGCCAGCAGTATAGGGACAGGGGTCTACACCTTC

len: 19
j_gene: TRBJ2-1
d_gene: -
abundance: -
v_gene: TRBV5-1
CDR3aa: CASSPEPLTGTATYNEQFF
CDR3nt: TGCGCCAGCAGTCCAGAACCCCTCACCGGGACGGCGACCTACAATGAGCAGTTCTTC

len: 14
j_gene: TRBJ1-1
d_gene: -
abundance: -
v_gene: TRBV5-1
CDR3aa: CASSLSRVGTEAFF
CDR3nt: TGCGCCAGCAGCTTAAGCAGAGTGGGCACTGAAGCTTTCTTT

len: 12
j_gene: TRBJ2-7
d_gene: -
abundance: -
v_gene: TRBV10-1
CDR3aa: CASSVSAYEQYF
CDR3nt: TGCGCCAGCAGTGTGTCCGCTTACGAGCAGTACTTC

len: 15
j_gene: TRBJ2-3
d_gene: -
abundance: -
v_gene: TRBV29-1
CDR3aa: CSVFKQGTPPDTQYF
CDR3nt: TGCAGCGTGTTCAAGCAGGGGACCCCTCCAGATACGCAGTATTTT

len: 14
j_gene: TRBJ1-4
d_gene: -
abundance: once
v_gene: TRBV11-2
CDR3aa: CASRGYGTNEKLFF
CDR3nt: TGTGCCAGCAGGGGATACGGAACTAATGAAAAACTGTTTTTT

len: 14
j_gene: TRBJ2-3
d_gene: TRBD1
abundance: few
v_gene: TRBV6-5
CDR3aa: CASSPGTGTDTQYF
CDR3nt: TGTGCCAGCAGCCCCGGGACAGGCACAGATACGCAGTATTTT

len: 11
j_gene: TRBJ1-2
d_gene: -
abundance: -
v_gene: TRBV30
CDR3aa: CAWSVPDGYTF
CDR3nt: TGTGCCTGGAGTGTGCCCGATGGCTACACCTTC

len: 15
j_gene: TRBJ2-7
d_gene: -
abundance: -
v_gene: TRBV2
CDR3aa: CASSGMGLVGYEQYF
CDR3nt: TGTGCCAGCAGTGGGATGGGGCTAGTTGGGTACGAGCAGTACTTC

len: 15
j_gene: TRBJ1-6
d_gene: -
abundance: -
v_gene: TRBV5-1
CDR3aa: CASSLGSSYNSPLHF
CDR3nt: TGCGCCAGCAGCTTGGGGAGCTCCTATAATTCACCCCTCCACTTT

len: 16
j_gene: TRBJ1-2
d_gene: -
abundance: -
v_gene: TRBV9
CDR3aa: CASSVATGNPPGGYTF
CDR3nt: TGTGCCAGCAGCGTAGCGACAGGAAACCCCCCGGGTGGCTACACCTTC

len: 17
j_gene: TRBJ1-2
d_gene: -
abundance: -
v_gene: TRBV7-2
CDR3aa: CASSLAPQVGLIYGYTF
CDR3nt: TGTGCCAGCAGCTTAGCCCCCCAAGTAGGGCTGATCTATGGCTACACCTTC

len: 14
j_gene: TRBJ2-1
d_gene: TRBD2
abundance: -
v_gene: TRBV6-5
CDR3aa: CASTSGGVYNEQFF
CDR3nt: TGTGCCAGCACGAGCGGGGGGGTCTACAATGAGCAGTTCTTC

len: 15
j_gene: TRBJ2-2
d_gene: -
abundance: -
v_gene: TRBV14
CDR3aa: CASSRTWGIAGELFF
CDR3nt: TGTGCCAGCAGCCGTACCTGGGGGATTGCCGGGGAGCTGTTTTTT

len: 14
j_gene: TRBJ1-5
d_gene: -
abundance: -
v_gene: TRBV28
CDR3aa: CASSYGTRTQPQHF
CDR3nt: TGTGCCAGCAGTTACGGGACCAGAACCCAGCCCCAGCATTTT

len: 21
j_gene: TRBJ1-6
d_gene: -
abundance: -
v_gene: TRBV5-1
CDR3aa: CASSRRPAGTRSSSYNSPLHF
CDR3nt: TGCGCCAGCAGCCGCCGTCCTGCAGGAACCCGATCGAGCTCCTATAATTCACCCCTCCACTTT

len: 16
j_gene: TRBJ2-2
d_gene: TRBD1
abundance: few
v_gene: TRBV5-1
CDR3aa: CASSPSPQGATGELFF
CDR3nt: TGCGCCAGCAGCCCCTCCCCCCAGGGGGCTACCGGGGAGCTGTTTTTT

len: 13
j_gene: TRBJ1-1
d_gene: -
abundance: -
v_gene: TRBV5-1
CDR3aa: CASSLNSNTEAFF
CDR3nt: TGCGCCAGCAGCTTGAACAGCAACACTGAAGCTTTCTTT

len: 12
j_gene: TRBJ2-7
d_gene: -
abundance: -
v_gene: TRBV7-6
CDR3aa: CASSLRSYEQYF
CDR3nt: TGTGCCAGCAGCCTTCGTTCTTACGAGCAGTACTTC

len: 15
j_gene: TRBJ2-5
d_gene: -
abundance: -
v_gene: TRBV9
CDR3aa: CASSSRLGGQETQYF
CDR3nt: TGTGCCAGCAGCTCCCGACTAGGAGGGCAGGAGACCCAGTACTTC

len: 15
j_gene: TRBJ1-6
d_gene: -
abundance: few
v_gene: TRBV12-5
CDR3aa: CASRRGGGNNSPLHF
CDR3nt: TGTGCTAGCCGTCGTGGCGGGGGCAACAATTCACCCCTCCACTTT

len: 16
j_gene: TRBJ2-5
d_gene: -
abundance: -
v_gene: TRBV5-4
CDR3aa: CASSLGVGGTQETQYF
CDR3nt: TGTGCCAGCAGCTTGGGAGTGGGGGGAACCCAAGAGACCCAGTACTTC

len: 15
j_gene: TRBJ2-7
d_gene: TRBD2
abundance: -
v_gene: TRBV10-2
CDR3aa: CASTPSGGSPGEQYF
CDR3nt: TGCGCCAGCACCCCTAGCGGGGGCTCGCCCGGGGAGCAGTACTTC

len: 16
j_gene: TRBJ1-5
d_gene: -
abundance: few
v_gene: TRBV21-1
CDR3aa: CASRHLGDRTNQPQHF
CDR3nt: TGTGCCAGCAGACACCTGGGGGACAGAACAAATCAGCCCCAGCATTTT

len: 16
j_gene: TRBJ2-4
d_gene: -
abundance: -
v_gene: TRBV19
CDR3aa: CASSIPHPGGKNIQYF
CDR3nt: TGTGCCAGTAGTATCCCCCATCCCGGGGGTAAAAACATTCAGTACTTC

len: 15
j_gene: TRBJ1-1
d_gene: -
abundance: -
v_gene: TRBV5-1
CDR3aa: CASSFGRVMNTEAFF
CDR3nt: TGCGCCAGCAGCTTCGGTCGGGTCATGAACACTGAAGCTTTCTTT

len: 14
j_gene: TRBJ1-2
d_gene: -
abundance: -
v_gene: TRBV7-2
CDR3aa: CASSPPDSYYGYTF
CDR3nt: TGTGCCAGCAGCCCACCTGACAGTTACTATGGCTACACCTTC

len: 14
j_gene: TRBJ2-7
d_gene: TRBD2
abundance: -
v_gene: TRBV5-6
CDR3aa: CASSLVSGGYEQYF
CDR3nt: TGTGCCAGCAGCTTGGTTAGCGGGGGGTACGAGCAGTACTTC

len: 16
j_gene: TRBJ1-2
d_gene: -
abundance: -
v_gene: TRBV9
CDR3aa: CASSGPRAGTSYGYTF
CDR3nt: TGTGCCAGCAGCGGACCCAGGGCCGGGACAAGCTATGGCTACACCTTC

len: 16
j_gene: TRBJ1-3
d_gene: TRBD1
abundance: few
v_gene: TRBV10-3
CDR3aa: CAITSTGMSSGNTIYF
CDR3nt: TGTGCCATCACCTCGACAGGGATGAGCTCTGGAAACACCATATATTTT

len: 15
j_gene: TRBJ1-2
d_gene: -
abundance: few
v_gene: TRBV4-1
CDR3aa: CASSQVDSRNYGYTF
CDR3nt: TGCGCCAGCAGCCAAGTGGACAGCCGTAACTATGGCTACACCTTC

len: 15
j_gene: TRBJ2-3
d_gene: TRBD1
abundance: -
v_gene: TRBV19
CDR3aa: CASSMSGQDTDTQYF
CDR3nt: TGTGCCAGTAGTATGTCCGGACAGGACACAGATACGCAGTATTTT

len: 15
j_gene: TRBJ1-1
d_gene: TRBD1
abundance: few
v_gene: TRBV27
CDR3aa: CASSLRDRKNTEAFF
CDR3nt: TGTGCCAGCAGCCTACGGGACAGAAAGAACACTGAAGCTTTCTTT

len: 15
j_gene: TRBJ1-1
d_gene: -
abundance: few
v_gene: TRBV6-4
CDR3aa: CASSVGEGIGTEAFF
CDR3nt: TGTGCCAGCAGTGTAGGGGAAGGGATCGGGACTGAAGCTTTCTTT

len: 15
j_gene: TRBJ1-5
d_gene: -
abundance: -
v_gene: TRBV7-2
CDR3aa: CASSMMGDSNQPQHF
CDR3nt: TGTGCCAGCAGCATGATGGGGGATAGCAATCAGCCCCAGCATTTT

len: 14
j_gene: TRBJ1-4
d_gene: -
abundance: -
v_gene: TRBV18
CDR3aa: CASSPGGDNEKLFF
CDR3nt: TGTGCCAGCTCACCGGGAGGGGATAACGAAAAACTGTTTTTT

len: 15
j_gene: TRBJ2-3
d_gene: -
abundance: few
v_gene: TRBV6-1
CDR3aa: CASRPGRRVTDTQYF
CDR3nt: TGTGCCAGCAGGCCCGGACGGAGAGTAACAGATACGCAGTATTTT

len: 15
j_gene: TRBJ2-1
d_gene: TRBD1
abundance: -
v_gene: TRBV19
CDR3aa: CASSKAGGSYNEQFF
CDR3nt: TGTGCCAGTAGTAAGGCAGGGGGTTCCTACAATGAGCAGTTCTTC

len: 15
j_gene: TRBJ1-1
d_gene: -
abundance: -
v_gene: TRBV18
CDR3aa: CASSPRAGSATEAFF
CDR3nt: TGTGCCAGCTCACCACGAGCGGGGTCGGCCACTGAAGCTTTCTTT